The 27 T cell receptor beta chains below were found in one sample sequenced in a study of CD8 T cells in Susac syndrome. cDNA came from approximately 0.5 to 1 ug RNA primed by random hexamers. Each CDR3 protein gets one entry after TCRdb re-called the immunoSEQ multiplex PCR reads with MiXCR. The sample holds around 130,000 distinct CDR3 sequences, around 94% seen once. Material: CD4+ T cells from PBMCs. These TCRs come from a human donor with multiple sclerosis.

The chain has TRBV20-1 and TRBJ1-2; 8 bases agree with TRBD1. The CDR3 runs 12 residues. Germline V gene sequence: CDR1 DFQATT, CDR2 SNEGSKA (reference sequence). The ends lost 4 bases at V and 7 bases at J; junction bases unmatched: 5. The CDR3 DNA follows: TGCAGTGCTAAGGACAGGGAACCTGGCTACACCTTC. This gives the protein CSAKDREPGYTF.

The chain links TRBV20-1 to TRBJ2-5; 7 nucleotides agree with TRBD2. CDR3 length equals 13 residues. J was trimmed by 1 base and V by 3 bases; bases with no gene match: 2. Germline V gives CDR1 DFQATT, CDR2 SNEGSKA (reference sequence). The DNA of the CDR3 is TGCAGTGCTAGCCGGACTAGCCAAGAGACCCAGTACTTC. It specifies CSASRTSQETQYF.

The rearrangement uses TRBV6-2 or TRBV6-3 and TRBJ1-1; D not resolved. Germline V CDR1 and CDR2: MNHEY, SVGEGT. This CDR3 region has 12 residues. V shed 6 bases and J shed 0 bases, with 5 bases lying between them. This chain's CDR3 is CASRLMNTEAFF. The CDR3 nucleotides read TGTGCCAGCAGGCTCATGAACACTGAAGCTTTCTTT.

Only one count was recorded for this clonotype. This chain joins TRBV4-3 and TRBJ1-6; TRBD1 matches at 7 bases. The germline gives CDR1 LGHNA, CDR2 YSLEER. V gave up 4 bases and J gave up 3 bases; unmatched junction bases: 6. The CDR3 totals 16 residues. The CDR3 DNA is TGCGCCAGCAGCCCTGACAGGGAGATCTATAATTCACCCCTCCACTTT. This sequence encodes CASSPDREIYNSPLHF.

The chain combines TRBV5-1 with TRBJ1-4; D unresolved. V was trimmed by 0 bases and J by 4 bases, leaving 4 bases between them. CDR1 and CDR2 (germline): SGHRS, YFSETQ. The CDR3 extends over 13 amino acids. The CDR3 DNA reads TGCGCCAGCAGCTTGGCTCTTAATGAAAAACTGTTTTTT. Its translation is CASSLALNEKLFF.

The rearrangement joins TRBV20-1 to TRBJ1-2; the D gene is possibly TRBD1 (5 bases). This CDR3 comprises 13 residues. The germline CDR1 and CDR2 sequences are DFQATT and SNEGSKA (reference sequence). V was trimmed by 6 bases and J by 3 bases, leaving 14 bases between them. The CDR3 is CSARRQGDYGYTF. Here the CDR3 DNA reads TGCAGTGCCCGCCGGCAGGGCGACTATGGCTACACCTTC.

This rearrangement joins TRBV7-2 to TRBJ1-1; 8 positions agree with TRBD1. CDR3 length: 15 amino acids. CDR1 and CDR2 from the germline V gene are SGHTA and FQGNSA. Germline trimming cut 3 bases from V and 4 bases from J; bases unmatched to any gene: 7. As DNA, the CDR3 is TGTGCCAGCAGCTTCGCAGGGGGCGCGGGCACTGAAGCTTTCTTT. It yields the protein CASSFAGGAGTEAFF. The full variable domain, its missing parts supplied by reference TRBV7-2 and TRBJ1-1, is GAGVSQSPSNKVTEKGKDVELRCDPISGHTALYWYRQSLGQGLEFLIYFQGNSAPDKSGLPSDRFSAERTGGSVSTLTIQRTQQEDSAVYLCASSFAGGAGTEAFFGQGTRLTVV.

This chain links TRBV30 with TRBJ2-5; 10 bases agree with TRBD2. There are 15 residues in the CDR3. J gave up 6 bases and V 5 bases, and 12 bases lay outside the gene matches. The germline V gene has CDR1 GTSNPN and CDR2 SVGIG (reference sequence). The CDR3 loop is CAWGAAAGGPKTQYF. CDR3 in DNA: TGTGCCTGGGGAGCAGCAGCGGGGGGGCCAAAGACCCAGTACTTC.

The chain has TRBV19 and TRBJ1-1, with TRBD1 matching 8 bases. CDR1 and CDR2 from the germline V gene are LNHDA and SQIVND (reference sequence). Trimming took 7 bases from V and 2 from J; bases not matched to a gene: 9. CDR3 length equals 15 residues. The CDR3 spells CASTPPQGANTEAFF. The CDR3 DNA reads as TGTGCCAGTACCCCGCCCCAGGGGGCAAACACTGAAGCTTTCTTT.

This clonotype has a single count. CDR3: CASSQEDSRETEAFF. The CDR3 DNA is TGTGCCAGCAGCCAAGAAGACTCGAGGGAGACTGAAGCTTTCTTT. This sequence joins TRBV4-2 and TRBJ1-1; D is unresolved. CDR1 is LGHNA and CDR2 is YNFKEQ in the germline V gene. Trimming left V 0 bases short and J 5 bases short, with 13 bases between. The CDR3 is 15 amino acids.

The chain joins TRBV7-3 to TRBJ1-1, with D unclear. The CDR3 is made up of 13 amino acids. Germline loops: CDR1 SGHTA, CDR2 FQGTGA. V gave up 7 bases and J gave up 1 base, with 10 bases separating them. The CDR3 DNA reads TGTGCCAGCACCAATTACAAGAACACTGAAGCTTTCTTT. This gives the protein CASTNYKNTEAFF.

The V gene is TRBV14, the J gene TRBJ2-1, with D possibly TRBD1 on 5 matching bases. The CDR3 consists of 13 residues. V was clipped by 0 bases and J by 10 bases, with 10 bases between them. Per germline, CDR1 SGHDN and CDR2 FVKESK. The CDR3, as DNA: TGTGCCAGCAGCCAAGATTGGGCAGGGGAGCAGTTCTTC. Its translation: CASSQDWAGEQFF.

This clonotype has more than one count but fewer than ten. CDR3 bases: TGCGCCAGCAGCTTGGGGCAGGGGAGCTCCTACGAGCAGTACTTC. Translation: CASSLGQGSSYEQYF. V and J are TRBV5-1 and TRBJ2-7; possibly TRBD1 for D (6 bases). In germline, CDR1 is SGHRS, CDR2 YFSETQ. The ends were cut back, 0 bases at V and 0 bases at J, with 10 bases in the middle. The CDR3 length is 15 residues.

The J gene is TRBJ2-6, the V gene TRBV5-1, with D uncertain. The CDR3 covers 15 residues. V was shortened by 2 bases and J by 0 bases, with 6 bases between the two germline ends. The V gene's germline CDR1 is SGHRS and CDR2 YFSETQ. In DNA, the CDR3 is TGCGCCAGCAGCTTTAGGGTCTCTGGGGCCAACGTCCTGACTTTC. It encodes CASSFRVSGANVLTF.

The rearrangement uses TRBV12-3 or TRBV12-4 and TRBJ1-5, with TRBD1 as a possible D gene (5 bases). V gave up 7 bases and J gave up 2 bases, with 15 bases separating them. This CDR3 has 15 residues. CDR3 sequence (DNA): TGTGCCAGCAATTTGTCCCGGGACGGCAATCAGCCCCAGCATTTT. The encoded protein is CASNLSRDGNQPQHF.

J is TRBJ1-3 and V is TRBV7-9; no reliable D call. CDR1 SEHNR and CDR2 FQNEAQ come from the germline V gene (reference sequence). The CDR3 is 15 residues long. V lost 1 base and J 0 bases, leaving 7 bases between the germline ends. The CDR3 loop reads CASSLGLLSGNTIYF. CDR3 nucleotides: TGTGCCAGCAGCTTAGGATTACTCTCTGGAAACACCATATATTTT.

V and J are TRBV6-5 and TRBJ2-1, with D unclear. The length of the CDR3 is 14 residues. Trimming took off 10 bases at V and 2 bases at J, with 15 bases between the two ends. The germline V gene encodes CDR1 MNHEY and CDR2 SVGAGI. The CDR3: CATRGYRTYNEQFF. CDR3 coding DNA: TGTGCCACGCGCGGATACCGAACCTACAATGAGCAGTTCTTC.

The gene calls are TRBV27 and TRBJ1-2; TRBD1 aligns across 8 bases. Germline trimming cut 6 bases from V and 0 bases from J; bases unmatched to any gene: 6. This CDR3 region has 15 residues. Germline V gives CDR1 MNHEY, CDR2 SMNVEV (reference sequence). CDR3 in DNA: TGTGCCAGCAGACCGGGACAGGTTTCTAACTATGGCTACACCTTC. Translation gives CASRPGQVSNYGYTF.

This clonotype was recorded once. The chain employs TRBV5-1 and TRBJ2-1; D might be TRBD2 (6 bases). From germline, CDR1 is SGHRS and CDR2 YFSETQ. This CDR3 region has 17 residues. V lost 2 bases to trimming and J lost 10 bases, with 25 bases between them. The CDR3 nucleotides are TGCGCCAGCAGCTTTGAATCCGTTGGGGCGGGATTACAGGAGCAGTTCTTC. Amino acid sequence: CASSFESVGAGLQEQFF.

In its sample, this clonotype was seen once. Here the CDR3 DNA reads TGTGCCAGCAGCCAAGACACTGAGCAGTTCTTC. Translation: CASSQDTEQFF. This chain joins TRBV3-1 and TRBJ2-1, with D hard to call. V lost 0 bases to trimming and J lost 9 bases, with 3 bases between them. CDR3 length: 11 amino acids. Germline CDR1 is LGHDT and CDR2 is YNNKEL (reference sequence).

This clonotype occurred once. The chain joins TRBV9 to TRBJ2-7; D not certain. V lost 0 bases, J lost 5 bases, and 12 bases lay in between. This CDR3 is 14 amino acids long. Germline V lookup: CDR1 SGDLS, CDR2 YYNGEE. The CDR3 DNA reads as TGTGCCAGCAGCGTAGGTCTCCTCGGAGACGAGCAGTACTTC. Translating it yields CASSVGLLGDEQYF.

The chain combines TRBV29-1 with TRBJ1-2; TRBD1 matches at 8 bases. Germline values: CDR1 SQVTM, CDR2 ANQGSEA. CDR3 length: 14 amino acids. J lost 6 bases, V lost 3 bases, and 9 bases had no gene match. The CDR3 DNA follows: TGCAGCGTTGATAGACAGGGGATGAGGAATGGCTACACCTTC. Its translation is CSVDRQGMRNGYTF.

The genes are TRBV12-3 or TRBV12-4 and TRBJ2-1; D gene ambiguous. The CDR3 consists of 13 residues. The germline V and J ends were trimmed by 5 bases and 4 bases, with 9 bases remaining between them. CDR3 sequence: CASSKELYNEQFF. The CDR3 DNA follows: TGTGCCAGCAGTAAAGAGCTTTACAATGAGCAGTTCTTC.

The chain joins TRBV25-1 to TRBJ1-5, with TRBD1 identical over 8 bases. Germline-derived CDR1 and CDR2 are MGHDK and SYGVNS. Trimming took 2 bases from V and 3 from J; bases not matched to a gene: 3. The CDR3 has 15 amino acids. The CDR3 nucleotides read TGTGCCAGCAGTGAAAGGACAGGGAACAATCAGCCCCAGCATTTT. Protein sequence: CASSERTGNNQPQHF. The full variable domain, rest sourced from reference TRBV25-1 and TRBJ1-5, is EADIYQTPRYLVIGTGKKITLECSQTMGHDKMYWYQQDPGMELHLIHYSYGVNSTEKGDLSSESTVSRIRTEHFPLTLESARPSHTSQYLCASSERTGNNQPQHFGDGTRLSIL.

CDR3 coding DNA: TGTGCCAGCAGTTACACCAAGGGACAGGCGTACGAGCAGTACTTC. As protein: CASSYTKGQAYEQYF. V and J are TRBV6-2 or TRBV6-3 and TRBJ2-7, with 8 bases fitting TRBD1. Unmatched junction bases numbered 7, after V lost 2 bases and J lost 4 bases. The CDR3 runs 15 residues. Germline CDR1 reads MNHEY; CDR2 reads SVGEGT.

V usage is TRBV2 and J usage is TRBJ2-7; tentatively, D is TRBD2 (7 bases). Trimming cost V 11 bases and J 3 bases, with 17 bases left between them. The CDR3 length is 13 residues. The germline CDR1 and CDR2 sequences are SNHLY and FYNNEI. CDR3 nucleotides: TGTGCCGGGGGCAAGCGGGGCAACTACGAGCAGTACTTC. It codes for CAGGKRGNYEQYF.

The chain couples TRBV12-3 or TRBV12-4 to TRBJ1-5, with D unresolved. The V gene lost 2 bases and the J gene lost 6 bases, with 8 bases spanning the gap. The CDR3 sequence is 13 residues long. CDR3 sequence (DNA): TGTGCCAGCAGTTTACGGGAAGGTCAGCCCCAGCATTTT. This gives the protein CASSLREGQPQHF.